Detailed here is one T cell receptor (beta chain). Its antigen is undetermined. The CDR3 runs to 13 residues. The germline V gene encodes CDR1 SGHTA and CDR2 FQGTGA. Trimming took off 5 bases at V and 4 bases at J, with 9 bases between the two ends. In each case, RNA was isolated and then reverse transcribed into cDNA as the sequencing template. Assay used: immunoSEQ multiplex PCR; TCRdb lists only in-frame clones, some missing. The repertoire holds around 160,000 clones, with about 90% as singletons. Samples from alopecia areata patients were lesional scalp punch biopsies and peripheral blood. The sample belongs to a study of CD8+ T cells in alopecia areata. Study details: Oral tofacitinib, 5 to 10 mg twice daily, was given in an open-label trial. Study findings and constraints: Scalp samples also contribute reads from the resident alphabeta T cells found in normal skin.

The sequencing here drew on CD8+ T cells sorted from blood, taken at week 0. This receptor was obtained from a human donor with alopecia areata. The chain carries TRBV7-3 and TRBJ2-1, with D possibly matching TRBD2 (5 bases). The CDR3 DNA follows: TGTGCCAGCAGCGACTATGGTTACAATGAGCAGTTCTTC. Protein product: CASSDYGYNEQFF.